A single sample gave rise to the 9 T cell receptor beta chains below, sequenced in a study of glioma-infiltrating T cells (TCRdb year 2016). The reads were generated on an Illumina MiSeq. The iRepertoire nested amplicon-rescue multiplex PCR (arm-PCR) platform was used to amplify TCR alpha and beta CDR3 regions from RNA. The public reads were run again by TCRdb, first through fastp at Q25 and then through MiXCR, and only productive beta chains were kept. Each entry merges the rows of one CDR3 protein and shows their most common DNA and genes. This sample holds about 380,000 distinct CDR3 sequences; approximately 42% were observed only once. 9.5% to 15% of the sample goes to the ten largest clones. Sequenced sample: glioma tissue, nonneoplastic brain tissue, or PBMCs (not recorded which). These receptors all come from a human donor with low-grade glioma or glioblastoma, undergoing nonglioma brain surgery, or in good health (not recorded which).

This clonotype was seen repeatedly, ten times or more. The chain uses TRBV28 and TRBJ1-4, with unresolved D. The germline gives CDR1 MDHEN, CDR2 SYDVKM. The CDR3 totals 11 residues. Trimming removed 3 bases at V and 5 bases at J, with 1 base between. The CDR3 nucleotides read TGTGCCAGCAGTTTGAATGAAAAACTGTTTTTT. This gives the protein CASSLNEKLFF.

V and J are TRBV20-1 and TRBJ2-1, with 7 bases fitting TRBD2. The germline CDR1 and CDR2 sequences are DFQATT and SNEGSKA (reference sequence). With V trimmed by 5 bases and J by 6 bases, 16 bases remained unmatched. The CDR3 runs to 16 residues. The CDR3: CSALLSRLAGSNEQFF. CDR3 coding DNA: TGCAGTGCTCTGTTATCTAGACTAGCCGGGAGCAATGAGCAGTTCTTC.

Points on this clonotype: Being one base from a much bigger clone, this may be a read error. This sequence joins TRBV10-3 and TRBJ1-2; TRBD1 is a possible D gene (6 bases). V was cut by 2 bases and J by 5 bases, with 12 bases left in between. Germline V CDR1 and CDR2: ENHRY, SYGVKD. The CDR3 runs to 14 residues. CDR3 sequence (DNA): TGTGCCATCAGTGAGCTGGACAGCAGATATGGCTACACCTTC. Protein sequence: CAISELDSRYGYTF.

This clonotype was found a few times. The rearrangement uses TRBV6-1 and TRBJ1-1; D gene ambiguous. V was pared by 5 bases and J by 2 bases, with 21 bases between. The CDR3 extends over 17 amino acids. The V gene's germline CDR1 is MNHNS and CDR2 SASEGT. The CDR3 sequence: CASSSPDLFPANTEAFF. CDR3 DNA sequence: TGTGCCAGCAGTTCCCCTGACCTTTTTCCAGCTAACACTGAAGCTTTCTTT.

On this clonotype itself: The junction differs from germline at one of its ends, possibly a read error. The V and J genes are TRBV7-9 and TRBJ1-3; D is unresolved. This CDR3 comprises 15 residues. CDR1 and CDR2 (germline): SEHNR, FQNEAQ (reference sequence). CDR3 sequence: CVSSLPLGSGNTIYF. CDR3 bases: TGTGTCAGCAGCCTCCCCTTAGGCTCTGGAAACACCATATATTTT.

This sequence joins TRBV27 and TRBJ2-7; 8 nucleotides align to TRBD1. The CDR3 loop spans 15 amino acids. CDR1 and CDR2 (germline): MNHEY, SMNVEV (reference sequence). V shed 3 bases, J shed 3 bases, and the junction held 7 bases outside the gene matches. The CDR3 reads CASSFSTGGIYEQYF. The DNA for the CDR3 is TGTGCCAGCAGTTTCAGTACAGGGGGAATCTACGAGCAGTACTTC.

This chain joins TRBV3-1 and TRBJ2-7, with D perhaps TRBD2 (6 bases). V was cut by 4 bases and J by 0 bases, with 10 bases left in between. This CDR3 has 14 residues. Germline V lookup: CDR1 LGHDT, CDR2 YNNKEL (reference sequence). The CDR3 DNA reads as TGTGCCAGCAGCCCTGGGACTTACTCCTACGAGCAGTACTTC. It yields the protein CASSPGTYSYEQYF.

Remarks on this clonotype: A much larger clone lies one base from this, so it may be a read error. The chain combines TRBV27 with TRBJ2-7, with D perhaps TRBD1 (6 bases). Germline CDR1 MNHEY, CDR2 SMNVEV (reference sequence). This CDR3 has 14 amino acids. This chain's CDR3 is CASSSHGGSYERYF. CDR3 sequence (DNA): TGTGCCAGCAGCTCCCATGGGGGCTCCTACGAGCGGTACTTC.

This clonotype appeared a few times. The chain recombines TRBV7-9 with TRBJ2-7; 7 positions agree with TRBD1. The junction had 6 bases not matched to a gene; V was cut back by 1 base and J by 3 bases. Germline CDR1 and CDR2: SEHNR and FQNEAQ (reference sequence). The CDR3 covers 15 residues. CDR3 nucleotide sequence: TGTGCCAGCAGCTTAGATCCAGGGGGTAACTACGAGCAGTACTTC. It codes for CASSLDPGGNYEQYF.